The 18 T cell receptor beta chains presented below share a single source sample, sequenced in a study of cytomegalovirus exposure and HLA in healthy donors. The PCR was carried out with 60 Vbeta primers and 13 Jbeta primers. Data came from immunoSEQ multiplex PCR; TCRdb stores just in-frame clones and leaves some out. The sample lists 150,000 to 200,000 clones, 80% to 90% seen once, with approximately 2% in the top ten. Material for sequencing was PBMCs. These receptors all stem from a woman aged 18 to 35 in good health and CMV-seronegative.

V usage is TRBV5-6 and J usage is TRBJ2-3; 8 bases match TRBD2. This CDR3 has 17 residues. Germline V lookup: CDR1 SGHDT, CDR2 YYEEEE. The V gene end was trimmed by 4 bases and the J gene end by 3 bases; junction bases not matched to a gene: 13. The CDR3 DNA follows: TGTGCCAGCAGCCCCCCCCTCCGCGGGGGGCTTACAGATACGCAGTATTTT. Protein sequence: CASSPPLRGGLTDTQYF.

V and J are TRBV28 and TRBJ2-1; weak D call: TRBD2 (6 bases). CDR3 length: 13 residues. Germline V gives CDR1 MDHEN, CDR2 SYDVKM. The V end lost 11 bases, the J end lost 7 bases, and 18 bases lay between the germline ends. The CDR3 DNA sequence: TGTGCCCTTGCGGCCGGGGGATGGAATGAGCAGTTCTTC. This encodes CALAAGGWNEQFF.

This rearrangement joins TRBV14 to TRBJ1-4; TRBD1 matches 7 bases. Germline trimming cut 2 bases from V and 7 bases from J; bases unmatched to any gene: 13. This CDR3 contains 17 residues. Germline CDR1 is SGHDN and CDR2 is FVKESK. Written as DNA, the CDR3 is TGTGCCAGCAGCCAATTTGTCGGGCAAAGGGGGCGTGAAAAACTGTTTTTT. Its translation is CASSQFVGQRGREKLFF.

This chain uses TRBV4-1 with TRBJ2-1, with D unresolved. The germline gives CDR1 MGHRA, CDR2 YSYEKL. The ends were cut back, 3 bases at V and 0 bases at J, with 6 bases in the middle. The CDR3 sequence is 14 residues long. The CDR3 loop is CASSHPISYNEQFF. CDR3 DNA: TGCGCCAGCAGCCATCCCATCTCCTACAATGAGCAGTTCTTC.

J is TRBJ2-3 and V is TRBV9, with D uncertain. Trimming removed 1 base from V and 4 bases from J, with 4 bases in between. Germline values: CDR1 SGDLS, CDR2 YYNGEE. This CDR3 is 12 amino acids long. CDR3 residues: CASSVQSDTQYF. The CDR3 DNA follows: TGTGCCAGCAGCGTACAATCAGATACGCAGTATTTT.

V gene TRBV9 combines with J gene TRBJ2-1; 8 nucleotides line up with TRBD2. CDR1 and CDR2 from the germline V gene are SGDLS and YYNGEE. V was clipped by 2 bases and J by 6 bases; unmatched bases: 10. This CDR3 spans 16 amino acids. CDR3 sequence reads: CASSVGGAVFGNEQFF. DNA of the CDR3: TGTGCCAGCAGCGTCGGGGGGGCAGTGTTTGGCAATGAGCAGTTCTTC. Complete variable domain (other parts from reference TRBV9 and TRBJ2-1): DSGVTQTPKHLITATGQRVTLRCSPRSGDLSVYWYQQSLDQGLQFLIQYYNGEERAKGNILERFSAQQFPDLHSELNLSSLELGDSALYFCASSVGGAVFGNEQFFGPGTRLTVL.

The chain joins TRBV2 to TRBJ1-1, with TRBD1 matching 7 bases. Germline V gene lookup returns CDR1 SNHLY and CDR2 FYNNEI. Trimming took 11 bases from V and 0 from J; bases not matched to a gene: 6. CDR3 length: 13 residues. The CDR3 DNA reads TGTGCCGGCCAGGGGGGCATGAACACTGAAGCTTTCTTT. Translation gives CAGQGGMNTEAFF.

In this sample, this clone turned up a few times. The chain employs TRBV19 and TRBJ1-5, with D unresolved. The germline V gene has CDR1 LNHDA and CDR2 SQIVND (reference sequence). CDR3 length: 14 residues. Deletions cut 10 bases from V and 2 bases from J, with 15 bases between. CDR3 protein: CATRNILRNQPQHF. CDR3 nucleotide sequence: TGTGCCACCAGAAACATACTACGCAATCAGCCCCAGCATTTT.

The V and J genes are TRBV9 and TRBJ2-5; D remains ambiguous. This CDR3 spans 13 amino acids. Trimming took 4 bases from V and 5 from J, leaving 12 bases between them. CDR1 SGDLS and CDR2 YYNGEE come from the germline V gene. CDR3 DNA sequence: TGTGCCAGCAGCCCCGATAGCATGGAGACCCAGTACTTC. Translating gives CASSPDSMETQYF. The complete variable domain, with remaining parts taken from reference TRBV9 and TRBJ2-5, reads DSGVTQTPKHLITATGQRVTLRCSPRSGDLSVYWYQQSLDQGLQFLIQYYNGEERAKGNILERFSAQQFPDLHSELNLSSLELGDSALYFCASSPDSMETQYFGPGTRLLVL.

V usage is TRBV12-5 and J usage is TRBJ1-1; TRBD1 agrees at 7 bases. CDR1 and CDR2 from the germline V gene are LGHNT and FRNRAP. The CDR3 is made up of 17 amino acids. Trimming removed 7 bases from V and 5 bases from J; junction bases left unmatched: 19. The CDR3 DNA follows: TGTGCTAGTGCCTACCCCCGAAAGAGGGGGCGGCTTACTGAAGCTTTCTTT. Protein: CASAYPRKRGRLTEAFF.

The sample holds a few counts of this clone. The chain recombines TRBV7-2 with TRBJ2-3; 7 bases map to TRBD2. Germline CDR1 SGHTA, CDR2 FQGNSA. The CDR3 extends over 15 amino acids. V lost 5 bases to trimming and J lost 2 bases; unmatched junction nucleotides: 7. The CDR3 DNA follows: TGTGCCAGCAGCCAAAAGGGACTAACCACAGATACGCAGTATTTT. This codes for CASSQKGLTTDTQYF.

The V and J genes are TRBV12-5 and TRBJ2-7; 7 nucleotides match TRBD2. The CDR3 covers 18 residues. The V gene's germline CDR1 is LGHNT and CDR2 FRNRAP. V shed 3 bases and J 0 bases; nucleotides not matched to a gene: 14. This chain's CDR3 is CASGFQSGPRTSSYEQYF. The DNA for the CDR3 is TGTGCTAGTGGTTTTCAGTCGGGACCCCGGACTAGCTCCTACGAGCAGTACTTC.

V usage is TRBV2 and J usage is TRBJ2-7; 7 bases match TRBD2. There are 15 residues in the CDR3. J was trimmed by 1 base and V by 1 base; bases with no gene match: 4. The germline V gene has CDR1 SNHLY and CDR2 FYNNEI. DNA of the CDR3: TGTGCCAGCAGTGAAGGACTAGCCGTTTCCTACGAGCAGTACTTC. It is translated as CASSEGLAVSYEQYF.

The genes are TRBV6-1 and TRBJ2-1, with D uncertain. Between the trimmed V and J ends, which lost 4 bases and 6 bases, there was a span of 4 bases. The CDR3 consists of 11 residues. Germline V gives CDR1 MNHNS, CDR2 SASEGT. The CDR3 coding sequence is TGTGCCAGCAGTGCCATCAATGAGCAGTTCTTC. Its translation: CASSAINEQFF.

V usage is TRBV5-5 and J usage is TRBJ1-5; TRBD1 matches 9 bases. Germline CDR1 is SGHKS and CDR2 is YYEKEE (reference sequence). The CDR3 has 15 residues. V shed 0 bases and J 6 bases; nucleotides not matched to a gene: 4. The CDR3, as DNA: TGTGCCAGCAGCTTGGACGGACAGGGGAGTCAGCCCCAGCATTTT. Its protein is CASSLDGQGSQPQHF.

The CDR3 nucleotides are TGTGCCAGTAGGATGGACAGAAACTATGGCTACACCTTC. This encodes CASRMDRNYGYTF. The chain carries TRBV19 and TRBJ1-2; perhaps TRBD1 as D (6 bases). Germline V gives CDR1 LNHDA, CDR2 SQIVND (reference sequence). Trimming cost V 6 bases and J 2 bases, with 10 bases left between them. CDR3 size: 13 residues.

V is TRBV28 and J is TRBJ2-7, with no clear D. Germline CDR1 MDHEN, CDR2 SYDVKM. Deletions cut 3 bases from V and 2 bases from J, with 11 bases between. CDR3 size: 14 residues. DNA of the CDR3: TGTGCCAGCAGTTTTGCCAGGTTTACCTACGAGCAGTACTTC. Amino acids: CASSFARFTYEQYF.

The chain recombines TRBV6-5 with TRBJ2-2; D is possibly TRBD1 (6 bases). The CDR3 spans 14 residues. Germline CDR1 is MNHEY and CDR2 is SVGAGI. Trimming removed 6 bases at V and 3 bases at J, with 11 bases between. The CDR3 reads CASSRTVYTGELFF. The DNA for the CDR3 is TGTGCCAGCAGCCGGACAGTTTACACCGGGGAGCTGTTTTTT.